This T cell receptor (beta chain) stems from a study of blood T cell repertoires in COVID-19. About the research overall: The United States, Italy and Spain supplied acute and convalescent COVID-19 samples. T cells, B-cell-depleted T cells, or PBMCs provided the cDNA or gDNA that served as material.

Participants reported their clinical history, and cohort assignment relied on those reports. Cohort 3 donors were reported recovered after two negative PCRs, clearance, or symptom resolution. Germline V CDR1 and CDR2: MGHRA, YSYEKL. J was trimmed by 4 bases and V by 6 bases; bases with no gene match: 6. The CDR3 loop spans 15 amino acids. Sequenced by immunoSEQ multiplex PCR; TCRdb stores in-frame clones only, minus some. Of 490,000 or so clones listed, 88% are singletons. The sample taken for sequencing was PBMCs or T cells enriched from blood (not recorded which). V usage is TRBV4-1 and J usage is TRBJ2-7; 13 bases match TRBD2. The receptor comes from an older woman who had recovered from COVID-19. The DNA for the CDR3 is TGCGCCAGCAGTCCCGGACTAGCGGGGGTTTACGAGCAGTACTTC. Its translation: CASSPGLAGVYEQYF.